This T cell receptor beta chain came from a study of blood T cells in healthy people across ages (dated by TCRdb to the mid-2010s). For context, the study as a whole: In model experiments, template switching captured roughly one uniquely barcoded TCR beta cDNA molecule for every two T cells. Using deep sequencing normalized with unique cDNA molecular identifiers, the study measured how TCR beta repertoire diversity changes with age. The donors were split into four age groups: young (average about 16 years), middle-aged (nearly 40), aged (roughly 65) and long-lived (roughly 80). Donors of different ages were randomly distributed across sequencing lanes to avoid experimental bias. Using the same blood draw, the study looked at two additional independent replicas of 1 million unique cDNA reads for two donors, one aged 18 to 30 and the other aged 80 or older. Study-wide conclusions, independent of this receptor: Compared with the aged group, more naive CD4+ T cells, fewer expanded clones and increased TCR diversity were shown by the long-lived group, suggesting age selection. There was a strong correlation between observed TCR beta diversity and the percentage of naive T cells measured by flow cytometry. Observed TCR beta diversity per million T cells fell roughly linearly with age, and a significant reduction was already apparent by age around 36. Conclusive comparison of naive and antigen-experienced compartments was prevented by the profiling of bulk unsorted PBMCs. Because the CMV infection status of the donors was unknown, age-related changes in expanded clonotypes may potentially have been confounded. Estimates of total diversity based on one million sequenced T cells were regarded as lower bounds and as underestimates.

The donors were roughly 40 Caucasian individuals from Russia, aged 6 to 90 years, who were systemically healthy. Each donor gave around 9 milliliters of peripheral blood, collected into EDTA-treated Vacutainer tubes. Ficoll-Paque density-gradient centrifugation was used to isolate PBMCs, with at least 6.5 million per sample. Total RNA was extracted from PBMCs with Trizol reagent, with at least 5.5 micrograms obtained per sample. Naive CD45RAhigh/CD27high T cell percentages were measured by flow cytometry on a PBMC aliquot from every donor. Receptors were amplified or captured by 5' RACE. The instrument was an Illumina HiSeq 2500. A second roughly 6 to 11 cycle PCR used a sample-barcoded 5' primer and a J-beta primer mix. A template-switch 5' adaptor carrying 12 random nucleotides introduced a unique molecular identifier onto each TCR beta cDNA molecule. Each sample yielded at least 2.5 million CDR3-containing paired-end reads. All of the RNA was converted into first-strand cDNA using the Mint cDNA synthesis kit, with a TRBC-specific oligonucleotide serving as the primer. All cDNA was treated with uracil-DNA glycosylase and then went through a first 18-cycle PCR with the universal primers M1SS and BC2_uni_R. The authors' pipeline ran thus. For normalization, 1 million high-quality reads were randomly selected from each sample, with every read carrying a distinct molecular identifier. Reads with shared molecular identifiers were discarded instead of being binned into consensus sequences. MiTCR, set to a Q25 quality threshold and the strictest error-elimination algorithm, was used for CDR3 identification, clonotype clustering and error correction. A nonparametric unseen species model with Euler transformation was used to estimate lower-bound total TCR beta diversity. TCRdb cleaned the public reads at Q25 with fastp, built clones with MiXCR and kept in-frame beta chains. Under each unique CDR3 protein, matching rows form one entry showing the most common genes and DNA. The V and J calls, along with clone size, are taken from TCRdb and not from the paper's own processing. This sample holds about 1 million distinct CDR3 sequences; 35% to 50% were observed only once. The ten largest account for about 19% of the sample.

Comments on this clonotype: Its target antigen remains unknown. No much larger clone exists at a distance of one base, and base qualities are not known.

The CDR3 runs 14 residues from the cysteine to the phenylalanine. Only CDR3 DNA is held: 42 bases, read in frame from base 1. Cut back by 6 bases and 2 bases, the V and J ends lie 14 bases apart. The germline V gene (reference sequence) provides CDR1 SEHNR and CDR2 FQNEAQ. This TCR was sampled from a woman in her fifties or sixties in good health. The rearrangement combines TRBV7-9 with TRBJ2-7; 5 matching bases give a weak D call of TRBD2. The material sequenced was blood. The CDR3 here reads CASRHEAAAYEQYF. The DNA sequence follows: TGTGCCAGCAGACACGAAGCAGCGGCCTACGAGCAGTACTTC.